Sequencing of this T cell receptor beta chain was carried out in a study of blood T cell repertoires in COVID-19. Study summary: The United States, Italy and Spain provided the acute and convalescent COVID-19 samples.

The V gene end was trimmed by 5 bases and the J gene end by 4 bases; junction bases not matched to a gene: 9. Germline CDR1 SGHNT, CDR2 YENEEA. This CDR3 has 16 residues. The study recruited people aged about 18 to 95 years across roughly 23 US areas. Cohort 3 donors were reported recovered after two negative PCRs, clearance, or symptom resolution. Using immunoSEQ multiplex PCR, the repertoire was profiled, and TCRdb retains in-frame clones only, with some absent. The table has approximately 490,000 clones, roughly nine tenths seen once. The sequencing sample was made of PBMCs or T cells enriched from blood (not recorded which). This clonotype was obtained from a woman aged 18-35 years who had recovered from COVID-19. The rearrangement links TRBV11-3 to TRBJ2-2; TRBD1 matches 8 bases. The CDR3 sequence: CASSPGQGESTGELFF. The CDR3 coding sequence is TGTGCCAGCAGCCCCGGACAGGGTGAGAGCACCGGGGAGCTGTTTTTT.